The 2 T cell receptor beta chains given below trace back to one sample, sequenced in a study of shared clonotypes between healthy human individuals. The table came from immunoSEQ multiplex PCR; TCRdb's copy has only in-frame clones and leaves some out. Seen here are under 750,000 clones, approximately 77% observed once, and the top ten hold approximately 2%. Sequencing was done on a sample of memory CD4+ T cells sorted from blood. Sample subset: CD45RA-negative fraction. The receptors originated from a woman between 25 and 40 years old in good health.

The CDR3 coding sequence is TGTGCCAGCAGCCCAGGGGAGGGCGAGCAGTACTTC. Its translation: CASSPGEGEQYF. The chain employs TRBV7-9 and TRBJ2-7; D perhaps matches TRBD2 (7 bases). CDR1 is SEHNR, CDR2 FQNEAQ, per germline (reference sequence). Trimming cost V 5 bases and J 6 bases, with 11 bases left between them. The CDR3 has 12 amino acids.

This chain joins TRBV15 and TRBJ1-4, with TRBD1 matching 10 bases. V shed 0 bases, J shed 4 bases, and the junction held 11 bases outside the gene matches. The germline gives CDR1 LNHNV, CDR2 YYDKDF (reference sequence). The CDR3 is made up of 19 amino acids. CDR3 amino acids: CATSRDLGQGMLNNEKLFF. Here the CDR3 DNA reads TGTGCCACCAGCAGAGATTTGGGACAGGGGATGCTTAATAATGAAAAACTGTTTTTT.